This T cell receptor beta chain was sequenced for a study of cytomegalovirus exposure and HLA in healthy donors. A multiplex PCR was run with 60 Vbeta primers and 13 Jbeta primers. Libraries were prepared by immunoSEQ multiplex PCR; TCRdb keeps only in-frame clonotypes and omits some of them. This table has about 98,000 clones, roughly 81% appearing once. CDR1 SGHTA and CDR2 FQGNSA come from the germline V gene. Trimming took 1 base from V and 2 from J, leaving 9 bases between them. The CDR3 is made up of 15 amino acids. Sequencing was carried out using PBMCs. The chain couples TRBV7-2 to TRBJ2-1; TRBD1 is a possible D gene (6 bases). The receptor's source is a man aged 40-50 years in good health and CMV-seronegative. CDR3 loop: CASSLDGTTYNEQFF. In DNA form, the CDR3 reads TGTGCCAGCAGCTTAGATGGGACAACCTACAATGAGCAGTTCTTC.